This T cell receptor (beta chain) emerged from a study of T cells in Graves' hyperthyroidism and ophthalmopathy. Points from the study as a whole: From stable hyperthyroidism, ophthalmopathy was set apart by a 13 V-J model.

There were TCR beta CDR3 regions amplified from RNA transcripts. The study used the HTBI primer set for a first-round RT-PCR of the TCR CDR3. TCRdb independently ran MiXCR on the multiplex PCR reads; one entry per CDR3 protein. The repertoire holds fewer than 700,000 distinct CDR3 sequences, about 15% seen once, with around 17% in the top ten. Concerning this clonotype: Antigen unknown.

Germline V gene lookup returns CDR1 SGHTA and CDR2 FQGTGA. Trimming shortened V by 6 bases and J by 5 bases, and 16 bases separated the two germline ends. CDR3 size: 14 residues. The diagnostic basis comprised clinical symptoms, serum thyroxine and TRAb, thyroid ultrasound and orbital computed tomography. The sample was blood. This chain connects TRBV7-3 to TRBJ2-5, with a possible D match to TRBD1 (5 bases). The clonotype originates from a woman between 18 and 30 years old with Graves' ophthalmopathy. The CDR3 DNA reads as TGTGCCAGCAGGCTGGCAGGGTGGGCTGAGACCCAGTACTTC. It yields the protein CASRLAGWAETQYF.